The 23 T cell receptor beta chains in this list originate from one sample, sequenced in a study of shared clonotypes between healthy human individuals. Clones were sequenced by immunoSEQ multiplex PCR, and TCRdb holds only the in-frame ones, with some missing. The sample shows about 2.4 million clones, approximately 94% of them seen only once. Sequences were obtained from naive CD4+ T cells sorted from blood. The subset was: CD45RA+ positively selected. Receptors originate from a man aged 18 to 35 in good health.

The rearrangement links TRBV4-1 to TRBJ2-3; 13 bases map to TRBD2. J lost 4 bases, V lost 6 bases, and 7 bases had no gene match. The germline V gene has CDR1 MGHRA and CDR2 YSYEKL. The CDR3 length is 16 residues. The CDR3 DNA reads as TGCGCCAGCAGACTCGGACTAGCGGGAGCCTCAGATACGCAGTATTTT. This translates into CASRLGLAGASDTQYF.

This chain links TRBV6-6 with TRBJ1-1; 7 positions match TRBD1. Germline CDR1 and CDR2: MNHNY and SVGAGI (reference sequence). V lost 7 bases and J lost 4; bases outside the gene matches: 6. CDR3 size: 13 residues. CDR3 bases: TGTGCCAGCAAGGACAGGAGTTTCACTGAAGCTTTCTTT. It is translated as CASKDRSFTEAFF.

This clone was found a few times. The V and J genes are TRBV10-3 and TRBJ2-2; D not resolved. Germline assignment: CDR1 ENHRY and CDR2 SYGVKD. The CDR3 totals 14 residues. Trimming removed 6 bases from V and 2 bases from J, with 10 bases in between. The DNA for the CDR3 is TGTGCCATCAGCCGTTTGGGAAACACCGGGGAGCTGTTTTTT. This codes for CAISRLGNTGELFF.

The chain is built from TRBV11-3 and TRBJ2-3; TRBD1 matches at 8 bases. J was trimmed by 6 bases and V by 2 bases; bases with no gene match: 4. The CDR3 is 14 amino acids. Germline V gene sequence: CDR1 SGHNT, CDR2 YENEEA. The CDR3 sequence is CASSLTGGVDTQYF. CDR3 coding DNA: TGTGCCAGCAGCTTAACAGGGGGAGTTGATACGCAGTATTTT.

This chain connects TRBV5-4 to TRBJ1-1; D might be TRBD1 (6 bases). The CDR3 covers 14 residues. With 4 bases removed from V and 4 bases from J, the gap between germline ends came to 14 bases. Germline CDR1 and CDR2: SGHNT and YYREEE (reference sequence). CDR3 coding DNA: TGTGCCAGCAGCACAACAGGGTACCTCACTGAAGCTTTCTTT. Translated: CASSTTGYLTEAFF.

The V gene is TRBV5-1, the J gene TRBJ2-7; D is possibly TRBD2 (5 bases). Germline V gene data show CDR1 as SGHRS and CDR2 as YFSETQ. V dropped 1 base and J dropped 0 bases, with 11 bases sitting between them. This CDR3 spans 15 amino acids. CDR3 coding DNA: TGCGCCAGCAGCTTGCTTAGCGTAAACTCCTACGAGCAGTACTTC. Translated: CASSLLSVNSYEQYF.

The gene calls are TRBV5-4 and TRBJ2-7; 7 bases are a match to TRBD1. The V and J ends lost 3 bases and 1 base, in that order; junction bases with no gene match: 10. The V gene's germline CDR1 is SGHNT and CDR2 YYREEE (reference sequence). This CDR3 is 16 amino acids long. This CDR3 reads CASSSGWDSASYEQYF. In DNA, the CDR3 is TGTGCCAGCAGCTCTGGCTGGGACAGTGCGTCCTACGAGCAGTACTTC.

Turning to this clone: The same CDR3 can be traced to other DNA sequences in this sample. The CDR3 is CASSALTDTQYF. The CDR3 DNA reads TGTGCCAGCAGCGCCCTCACAGATACGCAGTATTTT. The chain links TRBV9 to TRBJ2-3; D is unresolved. The CDR3 consists of 12 residues. Trimming removed 3 bases from V and 2 bases from J, with 4 bases in between. CDR1 is SGDLS and CDR2 is YYNGEE in the germline V gene.

This rearrangement joins TRBV6-4 to TRBJ2-1; the match to TRBD2 covers 11 bases. CDR1 is MRHNA, CDR2 SNTAGT, per germline. CDR3 length: 14 amino acids. The junction had 4 bases not matched to a gene; V was cut back by 6 bases and J by 6 bases. As DNA, the CDR3 is TGTGCCAGCAGCTCTCTAGCGGGGGGCAATGAGCAGTTCTTC. Translated: CASSSLAGGNEQFF.

With regard to this clone: Other DNA sequences in the sample encode the same CDR3. The chain carries TRBV18 and TRBJ2-3; 10 bases agree with TRBD2. From germline, CDR1 is KGHSH and CDR2 LQKENI. The CDR3 contains 15 residues. J gave up 3 bases and V 2 bases, and 2 bases lay outside the gene matches. In DNA form, the CDR3 reads TGTGCCAGCTCACCAAGGACTAGCGGTACAGATACGCAGTATTTT. Amino acids: CASSPRTSGTDTQYF.

Here the CDR3 DNA reads TGTGCCAGCAGCCCGACAGAGCGGGGGGAGACAGATACGCAGTATTTT. Translated: CASSPTERGETDTQYF. The V call is TRBV11-2, the J call TRBJ2-3; 9 nucleotides agree with TRBD2. CDR1 SGHAT and CDR2 FQNNGV come from the germline V gene. This CDR3 comprises 16 residues. Trimming at V came to 5 bases and at J to 3 bases, leaving 9 bases not matched to a gene. The variable domain in full, with the rest retrieved from reference TRBV11-2 and TRBJ2-3, is EAGVAQSPRYKIIEKRQSVAFWCNPISGHATLYWYQQILGQGPKLLIQFQNNGVVDDSQLPKDRFSAERLKGVDSTLKIQPAKLEDSAVYLCASSPTERGETDTQYFGPGTRLTVL.

About this clone: Other DNA sequences in the sample encode the same CDR3. The chain is built from TRBV30 and TRBJ1-6; D gene uncertain. Trimming removed 5 bases from V and 7 bases from J, with 6 bases in between. Per germline, CDR1 GTSNPN and CDR2 SVGIG (reference sequence). The CDR3 totals 11 residues. This CDR3 reads CAWSGNSPLHF. DNA for the CDR3: TGTGCCTGGTCGGGAAATTCACCCCTCCACTTT.

The rearrangement links TRBV9 to TRBJ1-1, with 7 bases matching TRBD1. V was pared by 6 bases and J by 4 bases, with 9 bases of the junction left unmatched. The CDR3 spans 14 residues. The germline gives CDR1 SGDLS, CDR2 YYNGEE. The CDR3 sequence is CASTNKQGPTEAFF. CDR3 nucleotide sequence: TGTGCCAGCACCAATAAACAGGGGCCCACTGAAGCTTTCTTT.

The CDR3 region has the DNA TGTGCCAGCAGATCCGGACAGGGGATAATGAACACTGAAGCTTTCTTT. Translating it yields CASRSGQGIMNTEAFF. V usage is TRBV6-6 and J usage is TRBJ1-1; 9 bases fit TRBD1. Trimming at V came to 6 bases and at J to 0 bases, leaving 8 bases not matched to a gene. The germline gives CDR1 MNHNY, CDR2 SVGAGI (reference sequence). The CDR3 covers 16 residues.

About this clone itself: The junction shows a germline mismatch at one end, possibly a read error. This sample also contains other DNA sequences that code for the same CDR3. The genes are TRBV5-8 and TRBJ2-5; D ambiguous. This CDR3 is 16 amino acids long. The germline V gene has CDR1 SGHTS and CDR2 YDEGEE. DNA of the CDR3: TGTGCCAGCAGCTTGGGTGGCGGAAAGTACCAGGAGACCCAGTACTTC. Residues: CASSLGGGKYQETQYF. The full variable domain, completed using reference TRBV5-8 and TRBJ2-5, is EAGVTQSPTHLIKTRGQQATLRCSPISGHTSVYWYQQALGLGLQFLLWYDEGEERNRGNFPPRFSGRQFPNYSSELNVNALELEDSALYLCASSLGGGKYQETQYFGPGTRLLVL.

The V gene is TRBV5-1, the J gene TRBJ1-2, with 9 bases that match TRBD1. V shed 0 bases and J 3 bases; nucleotides not matched to a gene: 6. The CDR3 runs 16 residues. Germline V CDR1 and CDR2: SGHRS, YFSETQ. The CDR3 DNA reads TGCGCCAGCAGCTTGGATACGGGGACAGGGTACTATGGCTACACCTTC. It specifies CASSLDTGTGYYGYTF.

The CDR3 coding sequence is TGCGCCAGCAGCTTGGCGGGACAACCCGTGTCTGAAGCTTTCTTT. Its translation is CASSLAGQPVSEAFF. The chain combines TRBV5-1 with TRBJ1-1; D is perhaps TRBD1 (6 bases). The CDR3 covers 15 residues. CDR1 and CDR2 from the germline V gene are SGHRS and YFSETQ. Trimming removed 0 bases from V and 6 bases from J, with 15 bases in between. The full variable domain, its missing parts supplied by reference TRBV5-1 and TRBJ1-1, is KAGVTQTPRYLIKTRGQQVTLSCSPISGHRSVSWYQQTPGQGLQFLFEYFSETQRNKGNFPGRFSGRQFSNSRSEMNVSTLELGDSALYLCASSLAGQPVSEAFFGQGTRLTVV.

This clone showed up just once. The chain recombines TRBV19 with TRBJ2-1, with 9 bases identical to TRBD1. The CDR3 totals 14 residues. The ends lost 6 bases at V and 4 bases at J; junction bases unmatched: 4. Germline V gene lookup returns CDR1 LNHDA and CDR2 SQIVND (reference sequence). CDR3 DNA sequence: TGTGCCAGTAGCAGGGACAGGGAGTACAATGAGCAGTTCTTC. Protein sequence: CASSRDREYNEQFF.

V gene TRBV5-4 combines with J gene TRBJ2-5; 8 positions agree with TRBD2. In germline, CDR1 is SGHNT, CDR2 YYREEE (reference sequence). This CDR3 has 17 amino acids. Trimming at V came to 0 bases and at J to 5 bases, leaving 12 bases not matched to a gene. The CDR3 sequence is CASSLARNGGAGETQYF. CDR3 sequence (DNA): TGTGCCAGCAGCTTGGCCCGGAACGGGGGGGCCGGGGAGACCCAGTACTTC.

In its sample, this clone was seen a few times. J is TRBJ1-5 and V is TRBV30; D remains ambiguous. The CDR3 sequence is 12 residues long. V was shortened by 2 bases and J by 6 bases, with 8 bases between the two germline ends. CDR1 and CDR2 from the germline V gene are GTSNPN and SVGIG (reference sequence). In DNA, the CDR3 is TGTGCCTGGAGTAGCGGGCCTCAGCCCCAGCATTTT. Translating it yields CAWSSGPQPQHF.

This clone occurred once. V and J are TRBV7-2 and TRBJ2-7, with a weak D call TRBD2 (5 bases). The CDR3 consists of 13 residues. The V gene's germline CDR1 is SGHTA and CDR2 FQGNSA. Trimming pared 4 bases from V and 1 base from J, leaving 8 bases between. This chain's CDR3 is CASSWTPSYEQYF. The CDR3 DNA follows: TGTGCCAGCAGCTGGACTCCTTCCTACGAGCAGTACTTC.

The chain is built from TRBV4-1 and TRBJ1-5, with D possibly matching TRBD1 (6 bases). This CDR3 comprises 17 residues. Trimming left V 0 bases short and J 1 base short, with 13 bases between. Germline CDR1 MGHRA, CDR2 YSYEKL. As DNA, the CDR3 is TGCGCCAGCAGCCAAGAAGGGGGAGGGTGGAGCAATCAGCCCCAGCATTTT. Translating it yields CASSQEGGGWSNQPQHF.

The rearrangement joins TRBV10-3 to TRBJ1-6; D ambiguous. This CDR3 has 16 amino acids. Germline values: CDR1 ENHRY, CDR2 SYGVKD. V shed 2 bases and J shed 0 bases, with 8 bases lying between them. CDR3 protein: CAISEGPGSYNSPLHF. The CDR3, as DNA: TGTGCCATCAGTGAGGGCCCGGGCTCCTATAATTCACCCCTCCACTTT.